The 7 T cell receptor beta chains below come from one sample, sequenced in a study of identifying expanded T cells in peripheral blood. Produced via immunoSEQ multiplex PCR; TCRdb's table is partial and in-frame only. Of about 80,000 clones in the sample, 84% were seen once. Sequencing was performed on blood. All receptors come from a person aged 18 to 75 in good health.

The rearrangement joins TRBV19 to TRBJ2-7, with D possibly TRBD2 on 6 matching bases. This CDR3 spans 16 amino acids. V was pared by 5 bases and J by 3 bases, with 20 bases between. Germline CDR1 LNHDA, CDR2 SQIVND (reference sequence). The CDR3 nucleotides are TGTGCCAGTAGTCTCGACGGGACTGGAGGGAGCTACGAGCAGTACTTC. This sequence encodes CASSLDGTGGSYEQYF.

V usage is TRBV9 and J usage is TRBJ2-7; the match to TRBD2 covers 13 bases. V lost 3 bases, J lost 2 bases, and 2 bases stayed unmatched. The germline CDR1 and CDR2 sequences are SGDLS and YYNGEE. CDR3 length equals 15 residues. CDR3 residues: CASSGGLAGTYEQYF. CDR3 bases: TGTGCCAGCAGCGGGGGACTAGCGGGGACCTACGAGCAGTACTTC.

The chain links TRBV5-1 to TRBJ1-1; no clear D gene. V dropped 0 bases and J dropped 1 base, with 7 bases sitting between them. The CDR3 is made up of 14 amino acids. CDR1 and CDR2 from the germline V gene are SGHRS and YFSETQ. In DNA form, the CDR3 reads TGCGCCAGCAGCTTGGACTCCGAGAACACTGAAGCTTTCTTT. Amino acids: CASSLDSENTEAFF.

This chain connects TRBV19 to TRBJ2-1; 14 bases align to TRBD2. This CDR3 has 14 amino acids. Germline V CDR1 and CDR2: LNHDA, SQIVND (reference sequence). J lost 8 bases, V lost 8 bases, and 5 bases had no gene match. The CDR3 is CASAGTSGSHEQFF. CDR3 bases: TGTGCCAGTGCCGGGACTAGCGGGAGCCATGAGCAGTTCTTC.

The rearrangement links TRBV29-1 to TRBJ2-5, with 12 bases identical to TRBD1. Germline CDR1 and CDR2: SQVTM and ANQGSEA. J was trimmed by 4 bases and V by 7 bases; bases with no gene match: 7. CDR3 length: 14 residues. The DNA of the CDR3 is TGCAGCGCAAAGGGACAGGGGGCGGGAGAGACCCAGTACTTC. It translates to CSAKGQGAGETQYF.

V usage is TRBV7-3 and J usage is TRBJ2-5, with D tentatively TRBD2 (6 bases). Looked up from germline, CDR1 is SGHTA and CDR2 is FQGTGA. V was shortened by 2 bases and J by 5 bases, with 9 bases between the two germline ends. The CDR3 contains 13 residues. In nucleotides, the CDR3 is TGTGCCAGCAGCTTAGCCCGGGGGGAGACCCAGTACTTC. This sequence encodes CASSLARGETQYF.

This clone was detected only a few times. The genes are TRBV5-5 and TRBJ2-7, with D perhaps assigned TRBD1 or TRBD2 (5 bases each). The CDR3 is 15 amino acids. Germline V CDR1 and CDR2: SGHKS, YYEKEE (reference sequence). V was clipped by 4 bases and J by 10 bases, with 24 bases between them. The chain's CDR3 is CASSNWDGQLREQYF. CDR3 sequence (DNA): TGTGCCAGCAGCAACTGGGACGGACAACTACGAGAACAGTACTTC. Complete variable domain (other parts from reference TRBV5-5 and TRBJ2-7): DAGVTQSPTHLIKTRGQQVTLRCSPISGHKSVSWYQQVLGQGPQFIFQYYEKEERGRGNFPDRFSARQFPNYSSELNVNALLLGDSALYLCASSNWDGQLREQYFGPGTRLTVT.